This TCR beta chain was captured by sequencing in a study of beta chain features in type 1 diabetes. Findings of the study overall: The similarity of naive, central memory and Treg TCRB repertoires appeared greater among patients than among healthy donors.

The CDR3 totals 16 residues. Looked up from germline, CDR1 is MNHNY and CDR2 is SVGAGI (reference sequence). Trimming cost V 5 bases and J 3 bases; bases outside gene matches: 6. The sequenced template was cDNA made from the entire isolated RNA. Profiling relied on immunoSEQ multiplex PCR, and the TCRdb table lists in-frame clones only, not all of them. The sample comprises some 270,000 clones, about 8% of which are singletons, and over 0.8% rests with the top ten. In the case of this clone: Its antigen is as yet unknown.

The chain has TRBV6-6 and TRBJ1-6; 8 nucleotides agree with TRBD1. The TCR comes from a woman aged 18 to 35 in good health. The sequencing sample was made of central memory CD4+ T cells from blood. Written as DNA, the CDR3 is TGTGCCAGCAGTGGGCAACAGGGGGGCTATAATTCACCCCTCCACTTT. It translates to CASSGQQGGYNSPLHF.